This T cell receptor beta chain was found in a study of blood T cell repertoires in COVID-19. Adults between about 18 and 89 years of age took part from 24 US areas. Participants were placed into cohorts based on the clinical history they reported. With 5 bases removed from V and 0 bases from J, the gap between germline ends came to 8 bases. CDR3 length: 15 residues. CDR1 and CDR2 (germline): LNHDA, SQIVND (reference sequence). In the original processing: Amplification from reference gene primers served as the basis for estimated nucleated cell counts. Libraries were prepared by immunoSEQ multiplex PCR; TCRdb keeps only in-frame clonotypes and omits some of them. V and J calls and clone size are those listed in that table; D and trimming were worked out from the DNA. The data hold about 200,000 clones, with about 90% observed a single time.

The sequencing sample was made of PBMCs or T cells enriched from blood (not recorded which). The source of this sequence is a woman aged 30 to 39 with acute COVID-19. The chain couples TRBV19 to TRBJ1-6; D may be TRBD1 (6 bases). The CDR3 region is CASSSTGSYNSPLHF. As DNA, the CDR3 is TGTGCCAGTAGTTCGACAGGCTCCTATAATTCACCCCTCCACTTT.